The 3 T cell receptor beta chains given below trace back to one sample, sequenced in a study of T-cell reconstitution after alpha-beta-depleted transplantation in children. The library targeted TCRbeta and was prepared with unique molecular identifiers. A single record per CDR3 protein comes from TCRdb applying MiXCR to the PCR reads. The table lists about 610,000 distinct CDR3 sequences, 10% to 13% of them singletons. Sequences were derived from PBMCs from the stem cell graft donor, sampled from the stem cell graft. These receptors all come from a human donor who donated a stem cell graft to a child with acute myeloid leukemia.

The chain employs TRBV11-2 and TRBJ1-1; tentative D call: TRBD1 (5 bases). This CDR3 region has 15 residues. The V and J ends lost 1 base and 5 bases respectively, with 14 bases between them. In germline, CDR1 is SGHAT, CDR2 FQNNGV. CDR3 in amino acids: CASSLVSRGATEAFF. The CDR3 DNA sequence: TGTGCCAGCAGCTTAGTGTCAAGGGGCGCAACTGAAGCTTTCTTT.

This clonotype was seen at least ten times. The chain links TRBV20-1 to TRBJ1-2, with a possible D match to TRBD1 (6 bases). V lost 3 bases and J 8 bases, leaving 22 bases between the germline ends. This CDR3 is built from 15 residues. The V gene's germline CDR1 is DFQATT and CDR2 SNEGSKA (reference sequence). The CDR3: CSASGTGTGGSGYTF. The CDR3 DNA follows: TGCAGTGCTAGCGGAACCGGGACGGGGGGCTCCGGCTACACCTTC.

This clonotype was counted many times. The rearrangement joins TRBV10-3 to TRBJ2-1; 8 bases align to TRBD2. Germline V gene lookup returns CDR1 ENHRY and CDR2 SYGVKD. Trimming took 10 bases from V and 7 from J; bases not matched to a gene: 12. The CDR3 has 14 residues. The CDR3 DNA follows: TGTGCCAGCTTGAGCGGGAGTCAAACAAATGAGCAGTTCTTC. Its protein is CASLSGSQTNEQFF.